This T cell receptor beta chain was sequenced in a study of T cell clonality in common variable immunodeficiency. Study-wide results and limits: What drives increased CVID clonality needs T cell subpopulation sequencing.

The protocol was immunoSEQ multiplex PCR, while the TCRdb copy is restricted to in-frame clones and leaves out a portion. The sample has about 47,000 clones, none seen only once. This clone has ten or more counts. Its matching antigen is unknown. The CDR3 goes on 3 residues after the read ends, and that part is filled in from the germline J gene. The CDR3 extends over 14 amino acids. The V gene lost 4 bases and the J gene lost 3 bases, with 10 bases spanning the gap. Germline V gene sequence: CDR1 SGHVS, CDR2 FQNEAQ. The chain joins TRBV7-8 to TRBJ1-5; D is possibly TRBD1 (6 bases). The sample comprised peripheral blood mononuclear cells. The source is a person aged 18 to 75 in good health. CDR3 bases read: TGTGCCAGCAGCTCCGGACAGTACAATCAGCCC. Translation: CASSSGQYNQP. The whole CDR3 reads CASSSGQYNQPQHF.